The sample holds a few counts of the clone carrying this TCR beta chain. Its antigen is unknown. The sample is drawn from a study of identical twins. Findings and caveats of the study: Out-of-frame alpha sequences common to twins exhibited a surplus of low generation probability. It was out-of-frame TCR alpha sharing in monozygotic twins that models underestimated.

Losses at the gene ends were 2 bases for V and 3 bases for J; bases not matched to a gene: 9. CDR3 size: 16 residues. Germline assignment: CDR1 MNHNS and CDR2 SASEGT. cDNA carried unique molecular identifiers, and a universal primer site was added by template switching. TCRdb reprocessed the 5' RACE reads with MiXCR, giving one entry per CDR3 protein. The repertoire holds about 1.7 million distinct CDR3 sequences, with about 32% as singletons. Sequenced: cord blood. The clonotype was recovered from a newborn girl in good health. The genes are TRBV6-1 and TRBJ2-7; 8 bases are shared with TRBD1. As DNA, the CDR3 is TGTGCCAGCAGTGAACCCCGGGACAGGCGTCACTACGAGCAGTACTTC. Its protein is CASSEPRDRRHYEQYF.